The clone carrying this T cell receptor beta chain was recorded a few times. Its antigen is undetermined. This sample is drawn from a study of beta chain features in type 1 diabetes. Study-wide findings and caveats: TCRB CDR3s from Type 1 diabetes patients were moderately but significantly shorter in all four CD4+ subsets.

Germline CDR1 is SGHNT and CDR2 is YYREEE (reference sequence). Trimming stripped 2 bases from V and 0 bases from J, with 9 bases between. CDR3 length equals 14 residues. The isolated RNA, all of it, was reverse transcribed, so expressed TCRB transcripts were what got sequenced. Only in-frame clones appear in the TCRdb table, and some are missing; sequencing was by immunoSEQ multiplex PCR. The sample has around 600,000 clones, roughly 12% seen once. Sequencing input: naive CD4+ T cells from blood. This clonotype originated in a man aged 30 to 45 with type 1 diabetes. V and J are TRBV5-4 and TRBJ2-7; no clear D gene. CDR3 in amino acids: CASSFAGDSYEQYF. The CDR3 DNA follows: TGTGCCAGCAGCTTCGCAGGCGACTCCTACGAGCAGTACTTC.